The rows below give T cell receptor beta chains drawn from one sample of a study of shared clonotypes between healthy human individuals. Data came from immunoSEQ multiplex PCR; TCRdb stores just in-frame clones and leaves some out. Of some 480,000 clones in the sample, 79% are singletons; the top ten hold about 12%. Sequenced input: PBMCs. Source of these receptors: a woman aged 40 to 50 in good health. Some clones in this sample may be carry-over from other donors' samples. The CDR3 runs from the conserved cysteine through the conserved F or W. D genes are given only for firm matches. Where a row states a size, it is once, few, many or the class of an expanded clone; other rows omit it.

D gene: NA; clone size: NA; V gene: TRBV7-9; J gene: TRBJ1-4; CDR3 protein: CASSADRTATNEKLFF; CDR3 DNA: TGTGCCAGCAGCGCGGACAGAACAGCAACTAATGAAAAACTGTTTTTT
D gene: TRBD2; clone size: NA; V gene: TRBV19; J gene: TRBJ2-5; CDR3 protein: CASSSRREGRETQYF; CDR3 DNA: TGTGCCAGTAGTAGTAGGCGGGAGGGCCGTGAGACCCAGTACTTC
D gene: NA; clone size: NA; V gene: TRBV19; J gene: TRBJ2-1; CDR3 protein: CASSLNSGGEQFF; CDR3 DNA: TGTGCCAGTAGCCTAAATAGCGGAGGGGAGCAGTTCTTC
D gene: TRBD2; clone size: NA; V gene: TRBV7-9; J gene: TRBJ2-1; CDR3 protein: CASSFGRAYNEQFF; CDR3 DNA: TGTGCCAGCAGCTTCGGGAGGGCGTACAATGAGCAGTTCTTC
D gene: NA; clone size: NA; V gene: TRBV29-1; J gene: TRBJ2-1; CDR3 protein: CSVGGASSYNEQFF; CDR3 DNA: TGCAGCGTTGGGGGAGCTAGCTCCTACAATGAGCAGTTCTTC
D gene: NA; clone size: NA; V gene: TRBV13; J gene: TRBJ1-2; CDR3 protein: CASSTPKTAENYGYTF; CDR3 DNA: TGTGCCAGCAGCACCCCGAAAACAGCCGAGAACTATGGCTACACCTTC
D gene: NA; clone size: few; V gene: TRBV28; J gene: TRBJ1-3; CDR3 protein: CASSFTMGNSGNTIYF; CDR3 DNA: TGTGCCAGCAGTTTCACCATGGGGAACTCTGGAAACACCATATATTTT
D gene: TRBD2; clone size: NA; V gene: TRBV2; J gene: TRBJ2-2; CDR3 protein: CASRATSGRNTGELFF; CDR3 DNA: TGTGCCAGCAGGGCAACTAGCGGGAGGAACACCGGGGAGCTGTTTTTT
D gene: TRBD2; clone size: once; V gene: TRBV7-2; J gene: TRBJ2-3; CDR3 protein: CASSPSRAGGADTQYF; CDR3 DNA: TGTGCCAGCAGCCCCTCCCGAGCGGGAGGCGCAGATACGCAGTATTTT
D gene: NA; clone size: NA; V gene: TRBV7-2; J gene: TRBJ2-3; CDR3 protein: CASARGTSTDTQYF; CDR3 DNA: TGTGCCAGCGCTCGGGGTACTAGCACAGATACGCAGTATTTT
D gene: NA; clone size: NA; V gene: TRBV19; J gene: TRBJ1-2; CDR3 protein: CASSAGGVGYTF; CDR3 DNA: TGTGCCAGTAGTGCAGGTGGGGTTGGCTACACCTTC
D gene: NA; clone size: few; V gene: TRBV6-6; J gene: TRBJ1-5; CDR3 protein: CASSLVQLSNQPQHF; CDR3 DNA: TGTGCCAGCAGTTTGGTCCAGTTGAGCAATCAGCCCCAGCATTTT
D gene: NA; clone size: NA; V gene: TRBV11-2; J gene: TRBJ2-1; CDR3 protein: CASSLVGRAKGYNEQFF; CDR3 DNA: TGTGCCAGCAGCTTAGTAGGTAGGGCAAAGGGGTACAATGAGCAGTTCTTC
D gene: NA; clone size: NA; V gene: TRBV2; J gene: TRBJ1-3; CDR3 protein: CASSESSSGNTIYF; CDR3 DNA: TGTGCCAGCAGTGAGAGTAGTTCTGGAAACACCATATATTTT
D gene: TRBD2; clone size: few; V gene: TRBV11-3; J gene: TRBJ2-1; CDR3 protein: CASSPGLAGEGDEQFF; CDR3 DNA: TGTGCCAGCAGCCCCGGCCTAGCGGGGGAAGGAGATGAGCAGTTCTTC
D gene: NA; clone size: NA; V gene: TRBV9; J gene: TRBJ2-2; CDR3 protein: CASSVGTSPNTGELFF; CDR3 DNA: TGTGCCAGCAGCGTAGGTACTAGCCCCAACACCGGGGAGCTGTTTTTT
D gene: NA; clone size: NA; V gene: TRBV5-1; J gene: TRBJ2-1; CDR3 protein: CASSLAANEQFF; CDR3 DNA: TGCGCCAGCAGCTTGGCGGCCAATGAGCAGTTCTTC
D gene: TRBD2; clone size: NA; V gene: TRBV5-4; J gene: TRBJ2-7; CDR3 protein: CASSTASGRLSYEQYF; CDR3 DNA: TGTGCCAGCAGCACGGCTAGCGGGAGATTGTCCTACGAGCAGTACTTC
D gene: TRBD1; clone size: NA; V gene: TRBV2; J gene: TRBJ1-2; CDR3 protein: CASSIRQGPIYGYTF; CDR3 DNA: TGTGCCAGCAGTATCCGACAGGGACCCATCTATGGCTACACCTTC
D gene: NA; clone size: once; V gene: TRBV28; J gene: TRBJ2-2; CDR3 protein: CASSPPGTGELFF; CDR3 DNA: TGTGCCAGCAGCCCCCCGGGGACCGGGGAGCTGTTTTTT
D gene: NA; clone size: NA; V gene: TRBV5-3; J gene: TRBJ1-2; CDR3 protein: CARTVYGYTF; CDR3 DNA: TGTGCCAGAACGGTCTATGGCTACACCTTC
D gene: NA; clone size: NA; V gene: TRBV5-1; J gene: TRBJ2-2; CDR3 protein: CASSLGTQPSTGELFF; CDR3 DNA: TGCGCCAGCAGCCTAGGGACCCAGCCCTCCACCGGGGAGCTGTTTTTT
D gene: TRBD1; clone size: once; V gene: TRBV20-1; J gene: TRBJ1-2; CDR3 protein: CSATDRVGYTF; CDR3 DNA: TGCAGTGCGACGGACAGGGTAGGCTACACCTTC
D gene: NA; clone size: NA; V gene: TRBV18; J gene: TRBJ1-1; CDR3 protein: CASSRGQEDTEAFF; CDR3 DNA: TGTGCCAGCTCACGGGGCCAGGAGGACACTGAAGCTTTCTTT
D gene: NA; clone size: NA; V gene: TRBV7-3; J gene: TRBJ2-1; CDR3 protein: CASSLTMTRAWDEQFF; CDR3 DNA: TGTGCCAGCAGCTTAACGATGACTAGGGCGTGGGATGAGCAGTTCTTC